This TCR beta chain was profiled in a study of blood T cell repertoires in COVID-19. Background on the study: There were acute and convalescent COVID-19 samples, and they came from the United States, Italy and Spain.

Source study methods: For nucleated cells, counts were estimated from reference gene primer amplification. The repertoire was sequenced with immunoSEQ multiplex PCR; TCRdb's copy has only in-frame clones and lacks some. V, J and clone size were drawn from that table, and D and trimming were deduced from the DNA. Among about 250,000 clones listed, around 88% were seen once. Sequencing was done on a sample of peripheral blood. The sequence derives from a man of 80 years or more with acute or convalescent COVID-19.

In DNA, the CDR3 is TGTGCCAGCACGTCGACTAGCGGGGGGCGAGGTACGCAGTATTTT. This codes for CASTSTSGGRGTQYF. The chain is built from TRBV9 and TRBJ2-3; TRBD2 matches at 13 bases. V gave up 6 bases and J gave up 8 bases; unmatched junction bases: 9. The CDR3 is made up of 15 amino acids. Germline V lookup: CDR1 SGDLS, CDR2 YYNGEE.